Below are 11 T cell receptor beta chains sequenced from a single sample in a study of T cell responses to AZD1222 COVID-19 vaccine. Using immunoSEQ multiplex PCR, the repertoire was profiled, and TCRdb retains in-frame clones only, with some absent. This table holds over 100,000 clones, 70% to 90% found once. The sample consisted of peripheral blood, taken 28 days after the second dose of the MenACWY control vaccine. Receptors were obtained from an adult who received the MenACWY meningococcal vaccine as a control.

V usage is TRBV5-1 and J usage is TRBJ1-4; 8 bases fit TRBD1. Germline V lookup: CDR1 SGHRS, CDR2 YFSETQ. Trimming removed 4 bases from V and 5 bases from J; junction bases left unmatched: 10. CDR3 length: 16 amino acids. The chain's CDR3 is CASSDRNRGKNEKLFF. Here the CDR3 DNA reads TGCGCCAGCAGCGACAGGAACAGGGGGAAGAATGAAAAACTGTTTTTT.

Only one count was recorded for this clone. This chain joins TRBV24-1 and TRBJ1-5; D possibly corresponds to TRBD1 (5 bases). CDR1 and CDR2 (germline): KGHDR, SFDVKD. The V end lost 10 bases, the J end lost 5 bases, and 11 bases lay between the germline ends. There are 12 residues in the CDR3. This chain's CDR3 is CATAGRDQPQHF. Here the CDR3 DNA reads TGTGCCACGGCAGGGAGGGATCAGCCCCAGCATTTT.

The gene calls are TRBV19 and TRBJ1-5, with TRBD1 as a possible D gene (5 bases). V lost 3 bases and J lost 5, with 11 bases in between. CDR3 length equals 14 residues. Germline CDR1 is LNHDA and CDR2 is SQIVND (reference sequence). The CDR3 nucleotides are TGTGCCAGTAGTATCAGGGATTTCGATCAGCCCCAGCATTTT. This encodes CASSIRDFDQPQHF.

The chain uses TRBV5-6 and TRBJ1-1; no definite D call. The CDR3 consists of 12 residues. Per germline, CDR1 SGHDT and CDR2 YYEEEE. Trimming took off 3 bases at V and 5 bases at J, with 8 bases between the two ends. CDR3 bases: TGTGCCAGCAGCTGGGGAAGTACTGAAGCTTTCTTT. The encoded protein is CASSWGSTEAFF.

The J gene is TRBJ2-1, the V gene TRBV6-1, with 12 positions matching TRBD2. J gave up 8 bases and V 2 bases, and 16 bases lay outside the gene matches. Germline V lookup: CDR1 MNHNS, CDR2 SASEGT. This CDR3 has 19 residues. CDR3 nucleotides: TGTGCCAGCAGTGAACGGAAGGCTAGCGGGAGGGGGAGAGACGATGAGCAGTTCTTC. Its protein product is CASSERKASGRGRDDEQFF.

This chain uses TRBV12-3 or TRBV12-4 with TRBJ1-4, with 7 bases fitting TRBD1. With 8 bases clipped from V and 8 bases from J, the junction kept 8 bases outside the gene matches. The CDR3 spans 13 residues. The CDR3 loop is CASDDRVGEKLFF. The CDR3 bases are TGTGCCAGCGATGACAGGGTGGGGGAAAAACTGTTTTTT.

In regard to this clone: At one end the junction does not follow the germline gene, possibly because of a read error. The chain joins TRBV7-7 to TRBJ2-1, with 12 bases matching TRBD2. The CDR3 extends over 20 amino acids. CDR1 is SSHAT, CDR2 FNYEAQ, per germline (reference sequence). CDR3 DNA: TGTGCTAGCAGCTCGACTCTGGGGCAGGTGGGACTAGCGGGTGACAATGAGCAGTTCTTC. This encodes CASSSTLGQVGLAGDNEQFF.

This sequence joins TRBV19 and TRBJ1-2; D remains ambiguous. V lost 6 bases and J lost 8, with 16 bases in between. Germline loops: CDR1 LNHDA, CDR2 SQIVND (reference sequence). CDR3 length equals 13 residues. The CDR3 spells CASSVRALGGYTF. The CDR3 region has the DNA TGTGCCAGTAGCGTCCGGGCCCTCGGGGGCTACACCTTC.

The chain links TRBV3-1 (or the pseudogene TRBV3-2) to TRBJ1-4; no firm D call. This CDR3 is built from 12 residues. CDR1 is LGHDT and CDR2 is YNNKEL in the germline V gene (reference sequence). The V gene lost 3 bases and the J gene lost 4 bases, with 3 bases spanning the gap. In DNA, the CDR3 is TGTGCCAGCAGCCAGCTTAATGAAAAACTGTTTTTT. Its translation: CASSQLNEKLFF.

The J gene is TRBJ2-1, the V gene TRBV9; a possible D gene is TRBD1 (5 bases). The CDR3 length is 15 residues. V shed 1 base and J shed 3 bases, with 11 bases lying between them. Germline CDR1 reads SGDLS; CDR2 reads YYNGEE. The DNA of the CDR3 is TGTGCCAGCAGCGTACAGACAGCTAGCTACAATGAGCAGTTCTTC. This sequence encodes CASSVQTASYNEQFF. Full variable domain (remainder filled in from reference TRBV9 and TRBJ2-1): DSGVTQTPKHLITATGQRVTLRCSPRSGDLSVYWYQQSLDQGLQFLIQYYNGEERAKGNILERFSAQQFPDLHSELNLSSLELGDSALYFCASSVQTASYNEQFFGPGTRLTVL.

The V gene is TRBV4-1, the J gene TRBJ1-2, with a tentative D call TRBD1 (6 bases). Germline values: CDR1 MGHRA, CDR2 YSYEKL. Between the trimmed V and J ends, which lost 0 bases and 9 bases, there was a span of 11 bases. The CDR3 covers 13 residues. The CDR3 spells CASSQDRGDRYTF. Written as DNA, the CDR3 is TGCGCCAGCAGCCAAGACAGGGGTGATCGCTACACCTTC.